This T cell receptor beta chain comes out of a study of T cells after posttransplantation cyclophosphamide. Study-level points and caveats: TRB overlap between skin or GI tissue T cells and blood was limited.

A word on this clone: Its antigen is not known.

V was pared by 5 bases and J by 6 bases, with 22 bases between. This CDR3 is built from 16 residues. Germline assignment: CDR1 SGHVS and CDR2 FNYEAQ. Produced via immunoSEQ multiplex PCR; TCRdb's table is partial and in-frame only. This table holds about 52,000 clones, roughly 94% found once. This receptor was obtained from a woman aged 30 to 39 in good health and a related stem cell transplant donor. The V call is TRBV7-6, the J call TRBJ1-1, with a possible D match to TRBD1 (6 bases). The specimen sequenced was PBMCs. CDR3 nucleotide sequence: TGTGCCAGCAGCCCGCGGAAGGGGGTGGGGGGGTCTGAAGCTTTCTTT. This encodes CASSPRKGVGGSEAFF.